This TCR beta chain was retrieved from a study of blood T cell repertoires in COVID-19. Background on the study: Sources were T cells, B-cell-depleted T cells, or PBMCs; the material itself was cDNA or gDNA.

The germline V gene encodes CDR1 LGHNA and CDR2 YSLEER. V gave up 4 bases and J gave up 7 bases, with 13 bases separating them. CDR3 size: 13 residues. Source study methods: Amplified reference gene primers provided the basis for estimating nucleated cell counts. Sequenced by immunoSEQ multiplex PCR; TCRdb stores in-frame clones only, minus some. V, J and clone size were drawn from that table, and D and trimming were deduced from the DNA. Altogether about 180,000 clones are present, 80% to 90% being singletons, with the ten largest covering approximately 9.9%. This chain joins TRBV4-3 and TRBJ1-2; a weak D match, TRBD1 (6 bases). The sample consisted of peripheral blood. The clonotype comes from a human donor with active or convalescent COVID-19. The donor label of this sample is uncertain. CDR3 sequence: CASSPDSNTGYTF. The DNA of the CDR3 is TGCGCCAGCAGCCCGGACAGTAATACTGGCTACACCTTC.